This is a list of T cell receptor beta chains from one sample in a study of blood T cell repertoires in COVID-19. The data were produced by immunoSEQ multiplex PCR, yet TCRdb's version contains in-frame clones alone and is incomplete. The sample consists of 140,000 to 150,000 clones, just under 80% of them appearing once. Sequences were obtained from peripheral blood. These receptors were taken from a woman aged 55-70 years with acute or convalescent COVID-19. The CDR3 runs from the conserved cysteine through the conserved F or W. Fields, in order: D gene, V gene, J gene, clone size, CDR3 DNA, CDR3 protein. D genes are given only for firm matches. Size values are once, few and many counts, or a class for expanded clones, and some rows have none.

.	TRBV10-1	TRBJ2-1	once	TGCGCCAGCAGTGAGCACAGCTACAATGAGCAGTTCTTC	CASSEHSYNEQFF
TRBD2	TRBV27	TRBJ2-1	few	TGTGCCAGCAGTTTAAATGGGAGGGCCATAAATGAGCAGTTCTTC	CASSLNGRAINEQFF
.	TRBV29-1	TRBJ1-2	.	TGCAGCGTTGAAGAAAGCCTTTATGGCTACACCTTC	CSVEESLYGYTF
.	TRBV7-8	TRBJ2-7	.	TGTGCCAGCAGCTTAGCGGGCATCTCCTACGAGCAGTACTTC	CASSLAGISYEQYF
.	TRBV20-1	TRBJ2-5	once	TGCAGTGCCGACTCACAAGAGACCCAGTACTTC	CSADSQETQYF
.	TRBV28	TRBJ2-7	.	TGTGCCAGCAGTCCCGTCCCTAGAGGCGAGCAGTACTTC	CASSPVPRGEQYF
TRBD1	TRBV5-1	TRBJ1-5	.	TGCGCCAGCAGCTTGGGTCAGGGGGATCAGCCCCAGCATTTT	CASSLGQGDQPQHF
.	TRBV29-1	TRBJ2-2	.	TGCAGCGTTGAAGTCCGCGGCCTGGGGGGAGAACGGACCGGGGAGCTGTTTTTT	CSVEVRGLGGERTGELFF
TRBD2	TRBV5-1	TRBJ2-1	.	TGCGCCAGCAGCGTAACTAGCGGGAGGATCAATGAGCAGTTCTTC	CASSVTSGRINEQFF
TRBD1	TRBV15	TRBJ1-3	few	TGTGCCACCAGCGGGGGGACAGGGGGCGCCTTGATGGACACCATATATTTT	CATSGGTGGALMDTIYF
.	TRBV5-4	TRBJ1-1	.	TGTGCCAGCCGTGTAGGAGTGAACACTGAAGCTTTCTTT	CASRVGVNTEAFF
TRBD2	TRBV6-5	TRBJ2-1	.	TGTGCCAGCAGGCCCGGGACTAGCGGGAGAGCTGAGCAGTTCTTC	CASRPGTSGRAEQFF
.	TRBV19	TRBJ2-3	.	TGTGCCAGTAGTATGGCTAGCACAGATACGCAGTATTTT	CASSMASTDTQYF
TRBD1	TRBV11-2	TRBJ2-3	.	TGTGCCAGCAGCTTAGAGGGGACAGCCACAGATACGCAGTATTTT	CASSLEGTATDTQYF
.	TRBV2	TRBJ1-1	.	TGTGCCAGTCCTTTTGGACGGACAGTGAACACTGAAGCTTTCTTT	CASPFGRTVNTEAFF
.	TRBV7-6	TRBJ1-1	.	TGTGCCAGCAGCGTAGGAGGACCGGATGGAGGTGAAGCTTTCTTT	CASSVGGPDGGEAFF
.	TRBV19	TRBJ2-3	.	TGTGCCAGTAGTATACTAGCGGATACGCAGTATTTT	CASSILADTQYF
TRBD2	TRBV6-6	TRBJ2-5	.	TGTGCCAGCAGTTACGGGAGGGTTGGTGGCGAGACCCAGTACTTC	CASSYGRVGGETQYF
TRBD1	TRBV19	TRBJ1-5	.	TGTGCCAGTAGTACCCACTCCAGGGGGGCGAAGGGCAATCAGCCCCAGCATTTT	CASSTHSRGAKGNQPQHF
TRBD2	TRBV3-1/TRBV3-2	TRBJ2-3	.	TGTGCCAGCAGCCAAGTGAGCGGGAGTACAGATACGCAGTATTTT	CASSQVSGSTDTQYF
.	TRBV27	TRBJ1-5	.	TGTGCCAGCATGGTTCGGGGGGGCCATTATAGCAATCAGCCCCAGCATTTT	CASMVRGGHYSNQPQHF
.	TRBV10-3	TRBJ1-5	.	TGTGCCATCAGTGAGTTCGGGAAAACAGGGACCCATCAGCCCCAGCATTTT	CAISEFGKTGTHQPQHF
.	TRBV27	TRBJ2-1	.	TGTGCCAGCAGTTTTACGACATGGAATGAGCAGTTCTTC	CASSFTTWNEQFF
.	TRBV27	TRBJ2-5	few	TGTGCCAGCAGTTCCGTCCAAGTTTGGCAAAAGTACCAAGAGACCCAGTACTTC	CASSSVQVWQKYQETQYF
.	TRBV2	TRBJ2-5	.	TGTGCCAGCAGTGTCGAGGGTTTGGGGACCCAGTACTTC	CASSVEGLGTQYF
.	TRBV11-2	TRBJ1-1	.	TGTGCCAGCAGCCAGGGAAGGAACACTGAAGCTTTCTTT	CASSQGRNTEAFF
.	TRBV19	TRBJ2-5	.	TGTGCCAGCAGGGGTTGGGAGACCCAGTACTTC	CASRGWETQYF
.	TRBV9	TRBJ1-5	.	TGTGCCAGCAGCGTAGGGGGGGGCAATCAGCCCCAGCATTTT	CASSVGGGNQPQHF
.	TRBV11-2	TRBJ2-7	.	TGTGCCAGCAGCCGATCGACTACACCGTACGAGCAGTACTTC	CASSRSTTPYEQYF
.	TRBV2	TRBJ2-5	.	TGTGCCAGCAGTGAAGATCGTGTCCGGGTTACCAACAAGTACTTC	CASSEDRVRVTNKYF
TRBD2	TRBV5-4	TRBJ2-7	.	TGTGCCAGCACCTCGGGACTAGCGGGGAACTACGAGCAGTACTTC	CASTSGLAGNYEQYF
.	TRBV12-3/TRBV12-4	TRBJ2-7	few	TGTGCCAGCAGTTTACGGGGCGAGCAGTACTTC	CASSLRGEQYF
.	TRBV6-5	TRBJ1-2	.	TGTGCCAGCAGTTACGGCCACTATGGCTACACCTTC	CASSYGHYGYTF
.	TRBV7-9	TRBJ2-1	.	TGTGCCAGCAGCTCCACCGGGCGGGGCCCTTACAATGAGCAGTTCTTC	CASSSTGRGPYNEQFF
.	TRBV2	TRBJ2-1	.	TGTGCCAGCATTCAGGGTTCCTACAATGAGCAGTTCTTC	CASIQGSYNEQFF